The T cell receptor beta chain under discussion was sequenced for a study of tumor-infiltrating lymphocytes in primary liver carcinoma. The study, taken as a whole, reports: Tumor-adjacent and tumor-blood pairs displayed less overlap than did pairs of tumor regions.

It was unsorted whole blood that yielded blood RNA, and germline DNA was also extracted. No patient had received treatment, and all had chronic HBV infection. In regard to this clonotype: Its target is not known. Relative to the germline gene, one junction end is altered; a read error may explain this.

Starting from 500 ng of total RNA, TCR beta cDNA was produced with a primer in the constant region. TCR beta libraries came from three nested multiplex PCR rounds using slightly modified ARM-PCR. Two initial PCR rounds of about 9 cycles each paired TRBV1-TRBV30 forward primers with a C-beta reverse primer. TCRdb used MiXCR to reprocess the multiplex PCR reads, holding one entry per CDR3 protein. The sample includes 300,000 to 400,000 distinct CDR3 sequences, around three fifths of them seen just once. CDR1 is MNHNS, CDR2 SASEGT, per germline. The CDR3 has 15 amino acids. The receptor comes from a man aged 35 to 55 with primary liver carcinoma and hepatitis B virus infection. The chain recombines TRBV6-1 with TRBJ2-3; 10 bases fit TRBD1. The material sequenced was peripheral blood. CDR3: CTSRAWDRGSDTQYF. Written as DNA, the CDR3 is TGTACCAGCAGGGCATGGGACAGGGGATCCGATACGCAGTATTTT.